This T cell receptor beta chain emerged from a study of blood T cell repertoires in COVID-19. This table comes from immunoSEQ multiplex PCR, and its TCRdb copy is limited to in-frame clones, with some not included. The sample lists 85,000 to 110,000 clones; around nine tenths were seen once. Germline CDR1 reads LNHDA; CDR2 reads SQIVND (reference sequence). There are 12 residues in the CDR3. Trimming left V 10 bases short and J 7 bases short, with 16 bases between. This TCR was sampled from a human donor in a cohort sampled during active COVID-19. The sequenced material came from peripheral blood. The chain couples TRBV19 to TRBJ2-5; D gene uncertain. DNA for the CDR3: TGTGCCACCGCATACCCCCGAGGGACCCAGTACTTC. This translates into CATAYPRGTQYF.